A single T cell receptor beta chain is shown here with its context. What it binds is unknown. PCR involved 60 Vbeta and 13 Jbeta primers. Only in-frame clones appear in the TCRdb table, and some are missing; sequencing was by immunoSEQ multiplex PCR. The sample totals 30,000 to 45,000 clones; its top ten clones hold roughly 9.6%. This sample stems from a study of cytomegalovirus exposure and HLA in healthy donors. Study-level points and caveats: It was reported that TCR beta sequences correctly inferred the HLA-A and HLA-B alleles for most subjects.

CDR3 size: 14 residues. CDR1 is SGHRS and CDR2 is YFSETQ in the germline V gene. Trimming cost V 0 bases and J 5 bases, with 11 bases left between them. This TCR was recovered from a man aged 35-49 years in good health and CMV-seropositive. The V call is TRBV5-1, the J call TRBJ2-5, with D perhaps matching TRBD2 (6 bases). Sequenced: PBMCs. The CDR3 DNA sequence: TGCGCCAGCAGCTTGGGGGGGGTCGGGGAGACCCAGTACTTC. Translating gives CASSLGGVGETQYF.